This T cell receptor beta chain was retrieved from a study of blood T cell repertoires in COVID-19. Study details: Samples representing acute and convalescent COVID-19 were sourced from the United States, Italy and Spain. PBMCs, B-cell-depleted T cells, or T cells were the source of the cDNA or gDNA that made up the material.

Original handling: Quantification of nucleated cells was approximated via reference gene primer amplification. The protocol was immunoSEQ multiplex PCR, while the TCRdb copy is restricted to in-frame clones and leaves out a portion. V, J and clone size derive from that table, while D and trimming were established from the DNA sequence. The top ten hold more than 0.85% of the sample, which has roughly 380,000 clones, about four fifths seen once. The CDR3 sequence is 14 residues long. The germline CDR1 and CDR2 sequences are SGHVS and FQNEAQ. After removal of 0 bases from V and 4 bases from J, the junction contained 2 bases not matched to a gene.

V and J are TRBV7-8 and TRBJ2-7; 8 bases match TRBD2. Material: peripheral blood. The TCR sequence derives from a human donor with acute or convalescent COVID-19. The donor label of this sample is uncertain. CDR3 protein: CASSLARGGYEQYF. The CDR3 DNA reads as TGTGCCAGCAGCTTAGCCCGGGGGGGATACGAGCAGTACTTC.